A single sample gave rise to the 10 T cell receptor beta chains below, sequenced in a study of identifying expanded T cells in peripheral blood. Clones were read by immunoSEQ multiplex PCR, and TCRdb kept only the in-frame ones, dropping some. The repertoire has about 86,000 clones, approximately 85% of them found once; the top ten carry around 4%. The source material was blood. The source of these receptors is a person aged 18-70 years in good health.

CDR3 DNA: TGTGCCAGCAGCCCTAGGGGGTTCTATGGCTACACCTTC. Residues: CASSPRGFYGYTF. V is TRBV5-4 and J is TRBJ1-2; possible D gene TRBD1, 6 bases. Germline V CDR1 and CDR2: SGHNT, YYREEE (reference sequence). CDR3 length: 13 residues. Trimming left V 4 bases short and J 4 bases short, with 11 bases between.

This chain uses TRBV5-4 with TRBJ1-6, with 10 bases identical to TRBD1. V lost 3 bases to trimming and J lost 8 bases; unmatched junction nucleotides: 8. The CDR3 has 16 amino acids. CDR1 SGHNT and CDR2 YYREEE come from the germline V gene (reference sequence). In DNA form, the CDR3 reads TGTGCCAGCAGCTCGCGGACAGGGGGGAGGGATTCACCCCTCCACTTT. Translating gives CASSSRTGGRDSPLHF. Together with reference TRBV5-4 and TRBJ1-6, the CDR3 gives the full variable domain: ETGVTQSPTHLIKTRGQQVTLRCSSQSGHNTVSWYQQALGQGPQFIFQYYREEENGRGNFPPRFSGLQFPNYSSELNVNALELDDSALYLCASSSRTGGRDSPLHFGNGTRLTVT.

This chain joins TRBV30 and TRBJ1-3, with a tentative D call TRBD1 (5 bases). V lost 3 bases and J 0 bases, leaving 21 bases between the germline ends. The V gene's germline CDR1 is GTSNPN and CDR2 SVGIG (reference sequence). This CDR3 has 18 residues. In DNA form, the CDR3 reads TGTGCCTGGAGAAGGTTGGGTTTGGGGGGACGCTCTGGAAACACCATATATTTT. It yields the protein CAWRRLGLGGRSGNTIYF. Looking up the rest from reference TRBV30 and TRBJ1-3 gives the full variable domain: SQTIHQWPATLVQPVGSPLSLECTVEGTSNPNLYWYRQAAGRGLQLLFYSVGIGQISSEVPQNLSASRPQDRQFILSSKKLLLSDSGFYLCAWRRLGLGGRSGNTIYFGEGSWLTVV.

The rearrangement uses TRBV28 and TRBJ2-7; TRBD1 aligns across 11 bases. The V segment lost 2 bases and the J segment 2 bases; nucleotides outside the gene matches: 2. The CDR3 consists of 15 residues. Germline V lookup: CDR1 MDHEN, CDR2 SYDVKM. CDR3 DNA: TGTGCCAGCAGTTTAAAGGGACAGGGGGCCTACGAGCAGTACTTC. It specifies CASSLKGQGAYEQYF.

The V and J genes are TRBV10-1 and TRBJ1-1; 9 positions agree with TRBD1. The CDR3 length is 15 residues. J gave up 5 bases and V 4 bases, and 8 bases lay outside the gene matches. CDR1 and CDR2 (germline): WNHNN, SYGVQD (reference sequence). This chain's CDR3 is CASSGNRGRWTEAFF. The CDR3 DNA reads as TGCGCCAGCAGTGGGAACAGGGGGCGATGGACTGAAGCTTTCTTT.

This chain joins TRBV7-2 and TRBJ2-7, with D perhaps matching TRBD1 or TRBD2 (5 bases each). V was shortened by 0 bases and J by 0 bases, with 9 bases between the two germline ends. CDR1 is SGHTA and CDR2 is FQGNSA in the germline V gene. There are 15 residues in the CDR3. Here the CDR3 DNA reads TGTGCCAGCAGCTTAGCAGGGGAGCCCTCCTACGAGCAGTACTTC. It is translated as CASSLAGEPSYEQYF.

The V call is TRBV25-1, the J call TRBJ1-4; D is ambiguous. V was shortened by 6 bases and J by 4 bases, with 15 bases between the two germline ends. Germline V gene sequence: CDR1 MGHDK, CDR2 SYGVNS. The CDR3 spans 15 residues. CDR3: CASRAAGIHNEKLFF. The DNA of the CDR3 is TGTGCCAGCAGAGCGGCCGGGATACATAATGAAAAACTGTTTTTT. The variable domain in full, with the rest retrieved from reference TRBV25-1 and TRBJ1-4, is EADIYQTPRYLVIGTGKKITLECSQTMGHDKMYWYQQDPGMELHLIHYSYGVNSTEKGDLSSESTVSRIRTEHFPLTLESARPSHTSQYLCASRAAGIHNEKLFFGSGTQLSVL.

The V gene is TRBV7-2, the J gene TRBJ1-2; unclear D gene. Trimming removed 1 base from V and 4 bases from J, with 13 bases in between. This CDR3 is 15 amino acids long. CDR1 and CDR2 (germline): SGHTA, FQGNSA. CDR3 sequence (DNA): TGTGCCAGCAGCTTAGGGGTGCATGGAACCTATGGCTACACCTTC. This codes for CASSLGVHGTYGYTF.

The chain carries TRBV10-1 and TRBJ2-3, with 10 bases that match TRBD1. The CDR3 is 17 amino acids. Germline V gene sequence: CDR1 WNHNN, CDR2 SYGVQD (reference sequence). The V gene end was trimmed by 1 base and the J gene end by 3 bases; junction bases not matched to a gene: 7. Here the CDR3 reads CASSELDPGQGTDTQYF. CDR3 coding DNA: TGCGCCAGCAGTGAGTTGGACCCGGGACAGGGGACAGATACGCAGTATTTT.

The V and J genes are TRBV7-9 and TRBJ1-4; D may be TRBD1 (5 bases). The V gene's germline CDR1 is SEHNR and CDR2 FQNEAQ (reference sequence). V lost 4 bases and J 8 bases, leaving 14 bases between the germline ends. The CDR3 totals 14 residues. CDR3 sequence (DNA): TGTGCCAGCAGCTCCCAAGGACACTTAGAAAAACTGTTTTTT. This gives the protein CASSSQGHLEKLFF.